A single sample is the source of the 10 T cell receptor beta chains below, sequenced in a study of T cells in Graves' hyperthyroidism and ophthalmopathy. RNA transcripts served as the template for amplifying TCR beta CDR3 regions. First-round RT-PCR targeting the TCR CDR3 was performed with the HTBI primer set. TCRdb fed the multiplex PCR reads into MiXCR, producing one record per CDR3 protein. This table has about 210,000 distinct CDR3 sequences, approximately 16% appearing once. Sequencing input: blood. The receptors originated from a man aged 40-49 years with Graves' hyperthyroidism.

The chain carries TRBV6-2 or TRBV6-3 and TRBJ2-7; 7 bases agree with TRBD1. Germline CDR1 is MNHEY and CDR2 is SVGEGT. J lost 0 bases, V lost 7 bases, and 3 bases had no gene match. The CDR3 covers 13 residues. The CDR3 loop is CASKQGTSYEQYF. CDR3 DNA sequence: TGTGCCAGCAAACAGGGGACCTCCTACGAGCAGTACTTC.

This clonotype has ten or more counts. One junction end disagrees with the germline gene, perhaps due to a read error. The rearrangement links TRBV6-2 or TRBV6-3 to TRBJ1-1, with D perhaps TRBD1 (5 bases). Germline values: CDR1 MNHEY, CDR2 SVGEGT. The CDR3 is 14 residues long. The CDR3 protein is CASSRPDRLHEPFF. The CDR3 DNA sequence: TGTGCCAGCAGTCGACCCGACAGACTCCATGAACCTTTCTTT.

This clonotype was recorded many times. CDR3 sequence: CAWSAFRYGYTF. DNA for the CDR3: TGTGCCTGGAGTGCATTTCGGTATGGCTACACCTTC. The chain uses TRBV30 and TRBJ1-2; D remains ambiguous. Germline V gene lookup returns CDR1 GTSNPN and CDR2 SVGIG (reference sequence). The V gene lost 1 base and the J gene lost 5 bases, with 8 bases spanning the gap. The CDR3 consists of 12 residues.

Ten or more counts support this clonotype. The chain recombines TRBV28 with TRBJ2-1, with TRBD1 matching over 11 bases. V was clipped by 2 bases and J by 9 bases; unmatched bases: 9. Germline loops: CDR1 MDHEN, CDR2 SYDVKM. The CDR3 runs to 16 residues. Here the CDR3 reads CASSLTGTGGFAEQFF. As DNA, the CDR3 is TGTGCCAGCAGTTTAACTGGGACAGGGGGGTTCGCTGAGCAGTTCTTC.

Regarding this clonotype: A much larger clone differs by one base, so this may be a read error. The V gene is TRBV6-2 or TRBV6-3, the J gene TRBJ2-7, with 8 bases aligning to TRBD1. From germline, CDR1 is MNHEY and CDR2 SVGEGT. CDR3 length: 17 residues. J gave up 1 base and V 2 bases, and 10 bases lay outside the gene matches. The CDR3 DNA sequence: TGTGCCAGCAGTTACCCGCAAAGGACAGGGATTTCCTACGAGCAGTACTTC. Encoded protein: CASSYPQRTGISYEQYF.

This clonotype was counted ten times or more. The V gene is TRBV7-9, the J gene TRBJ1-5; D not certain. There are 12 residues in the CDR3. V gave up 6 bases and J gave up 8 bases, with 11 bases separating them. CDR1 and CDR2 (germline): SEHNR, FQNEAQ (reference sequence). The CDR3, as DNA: TGTGCCAGCAGTTCACAGAGTGAGCCCCAGCATTTT. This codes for CASSSQSEPQHF.

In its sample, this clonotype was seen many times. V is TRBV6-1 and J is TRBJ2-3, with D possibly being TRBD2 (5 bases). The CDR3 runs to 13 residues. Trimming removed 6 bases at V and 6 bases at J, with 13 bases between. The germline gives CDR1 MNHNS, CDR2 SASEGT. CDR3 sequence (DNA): TGTGCCAGCAGAGTGACTACCGTGGATACGCAGTATTTT. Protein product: CASRVTTVDTQYF.

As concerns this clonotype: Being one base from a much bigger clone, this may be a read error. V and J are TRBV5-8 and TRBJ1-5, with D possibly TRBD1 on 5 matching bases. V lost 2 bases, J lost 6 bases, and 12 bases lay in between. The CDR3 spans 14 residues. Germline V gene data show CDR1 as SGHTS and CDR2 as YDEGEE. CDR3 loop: CASSFMRGTQPQHF. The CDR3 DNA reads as TGTGCCAGCAGCTTTATGCGGGGGACTCAGCCCCAGCATTTT.

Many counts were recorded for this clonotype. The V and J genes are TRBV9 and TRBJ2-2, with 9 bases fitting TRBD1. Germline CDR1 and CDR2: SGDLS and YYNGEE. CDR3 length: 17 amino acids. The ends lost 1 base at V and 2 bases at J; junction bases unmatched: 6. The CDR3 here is CASSVRRDRDNTGELFF. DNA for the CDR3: TGTGCCAGCAGCGTACGCCGGGACAGGGATAACACCGGGGAGCTGTTTTTT.

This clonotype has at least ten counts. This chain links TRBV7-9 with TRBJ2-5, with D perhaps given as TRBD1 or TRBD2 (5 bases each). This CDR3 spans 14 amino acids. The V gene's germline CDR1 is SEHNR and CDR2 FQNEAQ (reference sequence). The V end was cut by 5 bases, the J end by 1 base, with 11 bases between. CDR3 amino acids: CASSEGLSQETQYF. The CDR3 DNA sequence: TGTGCCAGCAGCGAGGGGCTATCCCAAGAGACCCAGTACTTC.